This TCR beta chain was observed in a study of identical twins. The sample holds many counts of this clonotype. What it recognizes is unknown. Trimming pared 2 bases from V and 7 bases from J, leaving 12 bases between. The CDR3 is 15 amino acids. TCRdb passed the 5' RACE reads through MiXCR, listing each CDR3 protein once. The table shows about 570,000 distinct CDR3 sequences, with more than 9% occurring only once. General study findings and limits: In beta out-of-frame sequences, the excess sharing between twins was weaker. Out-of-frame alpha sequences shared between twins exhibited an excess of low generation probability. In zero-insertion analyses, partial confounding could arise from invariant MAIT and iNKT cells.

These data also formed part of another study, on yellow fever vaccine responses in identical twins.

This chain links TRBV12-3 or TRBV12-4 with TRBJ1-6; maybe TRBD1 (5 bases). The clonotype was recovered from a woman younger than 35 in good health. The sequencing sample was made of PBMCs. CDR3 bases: TGTGCCAGCAGTTTAACGGGGGGAAGGAATTCACCCCTCCACTTT. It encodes CASSLTGGRNSPLHF.